A single sample gave rise to the 27 T cell receptor beta chains below, sequenced in a study of monozygotic twins with cystic fibrosis. The method was immunoSEQ multiplex PCR; TCRdb's version includes in-frame clones alone and lacks a portion of them. The table includes over 25,000 clones, roughly 90% detected once. The material sequenced was blood. All receptors derive from a girl aged 2 to 9 with cystic fibrosis.

The chain is built from TRBV19 and TRBJ1-2; perhaps TRBD1 as D (6 bases). The V gene's germline CDR1 is LNHDA and CDR2 SQIVND (reference sequence). This CDR3 has 14 residues. V was trimmed by 7 bases and J by 3 bases, leaving 15 bases between them. CDR3 protein: CASKDKGQYYGYTF. CDR3 nucleotides: TGTGCCAGTAAAGATAAAGGACAGTACTATGGCTACACCTTC.

This rearrangement joins TRBV19 to TRBJ1-3; D is unresolved. Trimming took 0 bases from V and 0 from J, leaving 9 bases between them. The V gene's germline CDR1 is LNHDA and CDR2 SQIVND (reference sequence). The length of the CDR3 is 16 residues. The CDR3 region is CASSIERQSSGNTIYF. The CDR3 DNA sequence: TGTGCCAGTAGTATAGAGAGGCAGAGCTCTGGAAACACCATATATTTT.

The chain uses TRBV2 and TRBJ1-5, with D unresolved. Germline lookup yields CDR1 SNHLY and CDR2 FYNNEI. The CDR3 consists of 15 residues. The V and J ends lost 5 bases and 1 base respectively, with 12 bases between them. The DNA of the CDR3 is TGTGCCAGCAGTCCCCCAACGACGAGCAATCAGCCCCAGCATTTT. Its protein product is CASSPPTTSNQPQHF.

The CDR3 region has the DNA TGTGCCAGCAGGTTGGGGCGTCGAGGGGACACAGATACGCAGTATTTT. This gives the protein CASRLGRRGDTDTQYF. J is TRBJ2-3 and V is TRBV28, with D possibly called TRBD1 or TRBD2 (5 bases each). The CDR3 runs to 16 residues. CDR1 is MDHEN and CDR2 is SYDVKM in the germline V gene. The V end lost 6 bases, the J end lost 2 bases, and 18 bases lay between the germline ends.

The chain employs TRBV7-9 and TRBJ1-4; D is undetermined. V was trimmed by 5 bases and J by 8 bases, leaving 12 bases between them. Germline loops: CDR1 SEHNR, CDR2 FQNEAQ (reference sequence). The CDR3 loop spans 13 amino acids. In DNA form, the CDR3 reads TGTGCCAGCAGCCCCCCTTCCGGGGAAAAACTGTTTTTT. Amino acids: CASSPPSGEKLFF.

The J gene is TRBJ1-6, the V gene TRBV5-4; no reliable D call. The V end was cut by 3 bases, the J end by 0 bases, with 10 bases between. Germline loops: CDR1 SGHNT, CDR2 YYREEE (reference sequence). The CDR3 runs 16 residues. Here the CDR3 reads CASSSRTSSYNSPLHF. CDR3 in DNA: TGTGCCAGCAGCTCCCGGACTAGCTCCTATAATTCACCCCTCCACTTT.

The J gene is TRBJ1-4, the V gene TRBV5-4, with 7 bases matching TRBD1. The CDR3 totals 15 residues. Germline V gene lookup returns CDR1 SGHNT and CDR2 YYREEE (reference sequence). V gave up 4 bases and J gave up 5 bases; unmatched junction bases: 8. The CDR3 coding sequence is TGTGCCAGCAGCACCGGACAGGCCCCGAATGAAAAACTGTTTTTT. Protein: CASSTGQAPNEKLFF.

The chain links TRBV6-5 to TRBJ1-2; D ambiguous. CDR1 is MNHEY, CDR2 SVGAGI, per germline. Deletions cut 6 bases from V and 0 bases from J, with 14 bases between. The CDR3 covers 15 residues. The CDR3 DNA sequence: TGTGCCAGCAGCGTCCGTACTGATTCTAACTATGGCTACACCTTC. It specifies CASSVRTDSNYGYTF.

The chain joins TRBV16 to TRBJ2-7; D unclear. This CDR3 is 13 amino acids long. The V and J ends lost 0 bases and 0 bases respectively, with 3 bases between them. Germline V gives CDR1 KGHSY, CDR2 FQNENV. The CDR3 loop reads CASSQSHSYEQYF. The CDR3 DNA sequence: TGTGCCAGCAGCCAATCCCACTCCTACGAGCAGTACTTC.

Only a few counts were recorded for this clone. The V call is TRBV6-4, the J call TRBJ2-1, with TRBD2 identical over 8 bases. The CDR3 consists of 16 residues. Germline trimming cut 0 bases from V and 6 bases from J; bases unmatched to any gene: 7. CDR1 MRHNA and CDR2 SNTAGT come from the germline V gene. CDR3 residues: CASSDSKTSAINEQFF. Here the CDR3 DNA reads TGTGCCAGCAGTGACTCGAAGACTAGCGCTATCAATGAGCAGTTCTTC.

The rearrangement joins TRBV25-1 to TRBJ1-2; D is uncertain. Trimming stripped 6 bases from V and 5 bases from J, with 19 bases between. CDR1 and CDR2 (germline): MGHDK, SYGVNS. CDR3 length: 15 amino acids. In DNA form, the CDR3 reads TGTGCCAGCAGCGGGGTGTCGAGGGAAGTATATGGCTACACCTTC. This translates into CASSGVSREVYGYTF.

This chain links TRBV5-1 with TRBJ2-1, with 14 bases fitting TRBD2. The length of the CDR3 is 16 residues. The J segment lost 9 bases and the V segment lost 3 bases, leaving 8 bases of the junction unmatched. Germline V lookup: CDR1 SGHRS, CDR2 YFSETQ. CDR3 DNA sequence: TGCGCCAGCAGCTCCCTCGGGACTAGCGGGAGTAGTGAGCAGTTCTTC. Encoded protein: CASSSLGTSGSSEQFF.

The chain combines TRBV29-1 with TRBJ1-2, with D unclear. Trimming shortened V by 5 bases and J by 3 bases, and 4 bases separated the two germline ends. This CDR3 is built from 10 residues. Germline CDR1 is SQVTM and CDR2 is ANQGSEA. CDR3 region: CSVLDYGYTF. The CDR3 nucleotides are TGCAGCGTTCTAGACTATGGCTACACCTTC.

The chain recombines TRBV11-2 with TRBJ1-1, with D possibly matching TRBD1 (5 bases). With 4 bases removed from V and 2 bases from J, the gap between germline ends came to 14 bases. There are 15 residues in the CDR3. CDR1 SGHAT and CDR2 FQNNGV come from the germline V gene. CDR3 sequence reads: CASSSHDDSNTEAFF. As DNA, the CDR3 is TGTGCCAGCAGCTCCCACGATGACAGTAACACTGAAGCTTTCTTT.

The V call is TRBV14, the J call TRBJ1-5, with D possibly TRBD1 on 5 matching bases. CDR3 length equals 14 residues. Germline V gene data show CDR1 as SGHDN and CDR2 as FVKESK. The V and J ends lost 4 bases and 5 bases respectively, with 12 bases between them. CDR3: CASSPNGADQPQHF. The DNA for the CDR3 is TGTGCCAGCAGCCCGAATGGGGCCGATCAGCCCCAGCATTTT.

The rearrangement links TRBV12-2 to TRBJ1-2. TRBV12-2 is reported as a pseudogene. The CDR3 spans 14 residues. The CDR3 bases are TGTGCAAGTCGCTTGGGCAGGGACCTCTATGGCTACACCTTC. Translated, it gives CASRLGRDLYGYTF.

J is TRBJ2-3 and V is TRBV6-5; weak D call: TRBD2 (6 bases). This CDR3 comprises 15 residues. Germline CDR1 and CDR2: MNHEY and SVGAGI. Trimming shortened V by 5 bases and J by 4 bases, and 16 bases separated the two germline ends. As DNA, the CDR3 is TGTGCCAGCAGTCCCGCGGGAATTTGGTCAGATACGCAGTATTTT. Translation gives CASSPAGIWSDTQYF.

V and J are TRBV20-1 and TRBJ1-1, with D hard to call. The germline gives CDR1 DFQATT, CDR2 SNEGSKA (reference sequence). The CDR3 spans 11 residues. V was trimmed by 6 bases and J by 3 bases, leaving 8 bases between them. CDR3 nucleotide sequence: TGCAGTGCGATCCGAGACACTGAAGCTTTCTTT. Protein product: CSAIRDTEAFF.

The V and J genes are TRBV7-2 and TRBJ1-1; 8 bases are a match to TRBD1. J gave up 1 base and V 0 bases, and 4 bases lay outside the gene matches. The V gene's germline CDR1 is SGHTA and CDR2 FQGNSA. The CDR3 loop spans 16 amino acids. The CDR3 nucleotides read TGTGCCAGCAGCTTAGCTGGGACAGGAAAGAACACTGAAGCTTTCTTT. It codes for CASSLAGTGKNTEAFF.

The CDR3 loop is CASSQRGRADDTQYF. Written as DNA, the CDR3 is TGCGCCAGCAGCCAAAGGGGGAGGGCCGATGATACGCAGTATTTT. The V and J genes are TRBV4-3 and TRBJ2-3; perhaps TRBD2 as D (7 bases). The germline V gene encodes CDR1 LGHNA and CDR2 YSLEER. V was pared by 2 bases and J by 6 bases, with 15 bases between. The CDR3 loop spans 15 amino acids.

The rearrangement links TRBV6-1 to TRBJ1-6; TRBD1 agrees at 12 bases. The germline CDR1 and CDR2 sequences are MNHNS and SASEGT. CDR3 length equals 17 residues. The V and J ends lost 2 bases and 8 bases, in that order; junction bases with no gene match: 7. The CDR3 DNA sequence: TGTGCCAGCAGTGAAAGGGGGACAGGGGGCGAACATTCACCCCTCCACTTT. It is translated as CASSERGTGGEHSPLHF.

The chain recombines TRBV28 with TRBJ1-3; D ambiguous. Germline V CDR1 and CDR2: MDHEN, SYDVKM. There are 14 residues in the CDR3. The ends were cut back, 1 base at V and 4 bases at J, with 8 bases in the middle. CDR3 amino acids: CASSLSGPGNTIYF. The CDR3 nucleotides are TGTGCCAGCAGTTTATCTGGCCCCGGAAACACCATATATTTT. Looking up the rest from reference TRBV28 and TRBJ1-3 gives the full variable domain: DVKVTQSSRYLVKRTGEKVFLECVQDMDHENMFWYRQDPGLGLRLIYFSYDVKMKEKGDIPEGYSVSREKKERFSLILESASTNQTSMYLCASSLSGPGNTIYFGEGSWLTVV.

This chain connects TRBV7-2 to TRBJ2-5; the D call may be TRBD1 or TRBD2 (5 bases each). Trimming took off 1 base at V and 6 bases at J, with 6 bases between the two ends. The CDR3 totals 12 residues. The germline CDR1 and CDR2 sequences are SGHTA and FQGNSA. The CDR3 here is CASSLEGQTQYF. DNA for the CDR3: TGTGCCAGCAGCTTAGAGGGACAGACCCAGTACTTC.

V usage is TRBV28 and J usage is TRBJ1-1; TRBD1 is a possible D gene (6 bases). V was cut by 6 bases and J by 3 bases, with 14 bases left in between. This CDR3 is 14 amino acids long. Per the germline V gene, CDR1 is MDHEN and CDR2 is SYDVKM. This chain's CDR3 is CASSAGGTYTEAFF. DNA of the CDR3: TGTGCCAGCAGCGCGGGGGGCACGTACACTGAAGCTTTCTTT. The full variable domain, with the rest looked up from reference TRBV28 and TRBJ1-1, is DVKVTQSSRYLVKRTGEKVFLECVQDMDHENMFWYRQDPGLGLRLIYFSYDVKMKEKGDIPEGYSVSREKKERFSLILESASTNQTSMYLCASSAGGTYTEAFFGQGTRLTVV.

The V gene is TRBV28, the J gene TRBJ1-5; TRBD1 is a possible D gene (5 bases). The V end was cut by 3 bases, the J end by 4 bases, with 13 bases between. CDR1 is MDHEN and CDR2 is SYDVKM in the germline V gene. The CDR3 is 15 amino acids. The chain's CDR3 is CASSLRQGINQPQHF. The CDR3 nucleotides are TGTGCCAGCAGTTTGCGGCAGGGCATTAATCAGCCCCAGCATTTT.

This CDR3 is CASSCPGRSGNTIYF. CDR3 coding DNA: TGTGCCAGCAGTTGCCCGGGCCGCTCTGGAAACACCATATATTTT. The chain joins TRBV6-6 to TRBJ1-3; D is unclear. The length of the CDR3 is 15 residues. Germline CDR1 and CDR2: MNHNY and SVGAGI (reference sequence). V lost 4 bases to trimming and J lost 0 bases, with 10 bases between them.

This clone has only one observation. The chain couples TRBV10-2 to TRBJ1-5; 7 bases agree with TRBD1. CDR3 size: 15 residues. Germline CDR1 reads WSHSY; CDR2 reads SAAADI. Germline trimming cut 2 bases from V and 6 bases from J; bases unmatched to any gene: 7. This CDR3 reads CASSEGRGQGQPQHF. The CDR3 coding sequence is TGCGCCAGCAGTGAGGGGAGGGGGCAAGGTCAGCCCCAGCATTTT.